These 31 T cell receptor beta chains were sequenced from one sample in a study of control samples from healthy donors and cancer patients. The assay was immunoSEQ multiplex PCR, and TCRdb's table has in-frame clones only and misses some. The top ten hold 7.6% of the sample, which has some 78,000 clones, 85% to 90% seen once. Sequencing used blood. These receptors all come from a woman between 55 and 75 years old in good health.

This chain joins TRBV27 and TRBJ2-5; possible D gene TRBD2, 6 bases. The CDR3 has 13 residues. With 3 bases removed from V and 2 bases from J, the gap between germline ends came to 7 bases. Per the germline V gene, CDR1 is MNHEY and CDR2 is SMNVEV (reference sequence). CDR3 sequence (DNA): TGTGCCAGCAGTTTCGGGAGACAAGAGACCCAGTACTTC. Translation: CASSFGRQETQYF.

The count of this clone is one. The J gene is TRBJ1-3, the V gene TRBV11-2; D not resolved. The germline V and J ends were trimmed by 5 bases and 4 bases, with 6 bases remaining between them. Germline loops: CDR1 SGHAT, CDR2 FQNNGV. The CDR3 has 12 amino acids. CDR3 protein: CASSPAGNTIYF. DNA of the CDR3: TGTGCCAGCAGCCCTGCCGGAAACACCATATATTTT.

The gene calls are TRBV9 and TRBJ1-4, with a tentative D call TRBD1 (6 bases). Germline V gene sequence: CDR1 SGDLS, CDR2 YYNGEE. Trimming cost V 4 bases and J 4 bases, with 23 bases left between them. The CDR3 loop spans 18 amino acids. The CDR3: CASSPRQEPLLGNEKLFF. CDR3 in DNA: TGTGCCAGCAGCCCCAGACAGGAGCCACTTCTGGGTAATGAAAAACTGTTTTTT.

CDR3 region: CASSPPAGGRNQPQHF. As DNA, the CDR3 is TGTGCCAGCTCACCACCGGCAGGGGGGCGGAATCAGCCCCAGCATTTT. V usage is TRBV18 and J usage is TRBJ1-5, with 7 bases fitting TRBD1. V trimming: 0 bases; J trimming: 4 bases; junction bases outside the gene matches: 6. Germline V gives CDR1 KGHSH, CDR2 LQKENI. The length of the CDR3 is 16 residues.

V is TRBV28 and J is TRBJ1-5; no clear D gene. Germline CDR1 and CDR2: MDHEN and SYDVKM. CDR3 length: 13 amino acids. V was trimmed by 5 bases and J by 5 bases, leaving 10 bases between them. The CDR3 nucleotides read TGTGCCAGCAGTGTACCCTATCATCAGCCCCAGCATTTT. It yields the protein CASSVPYHQPQHF. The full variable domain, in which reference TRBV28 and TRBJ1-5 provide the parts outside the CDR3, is DVKVTQSSRYLVKRTGEKVFLECVQDMDHENMFWYRQDPGLGLRLIYFSYDVKMKEKGDIPEGYSVSREKKERFSLILESASTNQTSMYLCASSVPYHQPQHFGDGTRLSIL.

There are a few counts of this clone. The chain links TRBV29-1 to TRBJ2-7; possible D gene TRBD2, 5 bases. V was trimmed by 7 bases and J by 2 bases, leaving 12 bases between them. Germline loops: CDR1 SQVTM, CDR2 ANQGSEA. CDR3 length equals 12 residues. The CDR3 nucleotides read TGCAGCGCGACGGGGTATACCTACGAGCAGTACTTC. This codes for CSATGYTYEQYF.

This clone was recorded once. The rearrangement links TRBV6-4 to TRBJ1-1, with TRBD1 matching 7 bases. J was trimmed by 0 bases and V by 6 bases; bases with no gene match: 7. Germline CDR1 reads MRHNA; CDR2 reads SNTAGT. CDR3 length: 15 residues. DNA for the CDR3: TGTGCCAGCAGACCTAGGGACAGCTTGAACACTGAAGCTTTCTTT. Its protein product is CASRPRDSLNTEAFF.

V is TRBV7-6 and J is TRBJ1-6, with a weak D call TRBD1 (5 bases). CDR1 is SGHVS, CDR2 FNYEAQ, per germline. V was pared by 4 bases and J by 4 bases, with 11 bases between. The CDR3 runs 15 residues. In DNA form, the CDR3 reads TGTGCCAGCAGCTCCGGGACGGGATATAATTCACCCCTCCACTTT. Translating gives CASSSGTGYNSPLHF.

The CDR3 spells CASSHPGGLAGPLSYEQYF. The CDR3 DNA follows: TGCGCCAGCAGCCACCCCGGGGGACTAGCGGGGCCTCTCTCCTACGAGCAGTACTTC. The chain recombines TRBV4-1 with TRBJ2-7, with TRBD2 identical over 13 bases. CDR3 length: 19 amino acids. Germline CDR1 reads MGHRA; CDR2 reads YSYEKL. V was pared by 3 bases and J by 0 bases, with 11 bases of the junction left unmatched.

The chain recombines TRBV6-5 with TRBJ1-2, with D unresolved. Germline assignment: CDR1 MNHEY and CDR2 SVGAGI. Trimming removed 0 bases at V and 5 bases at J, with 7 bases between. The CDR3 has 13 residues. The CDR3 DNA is TGTGCCAGCAGTTACTCATGGGCTTATGGCTACACCTTC. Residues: CASSYSWAYGYTF.

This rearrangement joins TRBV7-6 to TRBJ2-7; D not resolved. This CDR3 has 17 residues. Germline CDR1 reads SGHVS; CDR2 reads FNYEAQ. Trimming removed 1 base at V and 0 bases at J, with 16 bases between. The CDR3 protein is CASSLDGGQTFSYEQYF. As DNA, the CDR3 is TGTGCCAGCAGCTTAGATGGTGGGCAGACATTCTCCTACGAGCAGTACTTC.

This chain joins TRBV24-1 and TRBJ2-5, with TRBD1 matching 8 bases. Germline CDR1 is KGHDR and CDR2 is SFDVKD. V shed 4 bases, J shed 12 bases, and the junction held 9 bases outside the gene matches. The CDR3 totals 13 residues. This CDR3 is CATSETGALVEYF. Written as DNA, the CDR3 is TGTGCCACCAGTGAGACAGGGGCCCTGGTTGAGTACTTC.

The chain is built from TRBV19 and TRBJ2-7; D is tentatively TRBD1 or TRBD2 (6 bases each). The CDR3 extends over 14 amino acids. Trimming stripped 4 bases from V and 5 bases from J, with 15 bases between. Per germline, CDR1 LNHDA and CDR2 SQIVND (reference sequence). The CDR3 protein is CASSKGVASDEQYF. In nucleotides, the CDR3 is TGTGCCAGTAGTAAGGGGGTTGCTAGCGACGAGCAGTACTTC.

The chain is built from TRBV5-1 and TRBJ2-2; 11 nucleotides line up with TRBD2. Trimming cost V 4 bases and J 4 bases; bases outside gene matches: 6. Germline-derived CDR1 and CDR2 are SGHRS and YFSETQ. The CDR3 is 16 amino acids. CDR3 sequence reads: CASSPTSGSGTGELFF. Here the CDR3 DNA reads TGCGCCAGCAGCCCAACTAGCGGGAGTGGCACCGGGGAGCTGTTTTTT.

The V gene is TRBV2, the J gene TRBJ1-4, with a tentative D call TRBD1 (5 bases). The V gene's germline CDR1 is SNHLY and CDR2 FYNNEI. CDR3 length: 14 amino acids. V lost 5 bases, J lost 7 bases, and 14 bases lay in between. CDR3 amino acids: CASSWRGFGEKLFF. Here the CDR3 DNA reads TGTGCCAGCAGTTGGAGGGGATTCGGTGAAAAACTGTTTTTT.

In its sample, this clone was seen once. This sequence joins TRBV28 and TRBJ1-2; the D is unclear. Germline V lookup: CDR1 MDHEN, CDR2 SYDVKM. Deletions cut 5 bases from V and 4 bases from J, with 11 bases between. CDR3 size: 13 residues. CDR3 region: CASSPDRVYGYTF. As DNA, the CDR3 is TGTGCCAGCAGTCCGGACCGCGTCTATGGCTACACCTTC.

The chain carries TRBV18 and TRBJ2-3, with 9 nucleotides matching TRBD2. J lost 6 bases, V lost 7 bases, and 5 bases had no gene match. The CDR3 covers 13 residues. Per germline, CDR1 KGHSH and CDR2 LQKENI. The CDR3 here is CASCLAGPDTQYF. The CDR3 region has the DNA TGTGCCAGCTGCCTAGCGGGACCCGATACGCAGTATTTT.

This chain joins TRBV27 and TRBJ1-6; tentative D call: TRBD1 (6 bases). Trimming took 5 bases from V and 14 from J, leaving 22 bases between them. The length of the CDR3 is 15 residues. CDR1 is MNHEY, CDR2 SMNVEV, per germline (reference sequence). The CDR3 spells CASSPKTGLSGSLHF. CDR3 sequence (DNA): TGTGCCAGCAGTCCCAAGACAGGACTTTCCGGGTCCCTCCACTTT.

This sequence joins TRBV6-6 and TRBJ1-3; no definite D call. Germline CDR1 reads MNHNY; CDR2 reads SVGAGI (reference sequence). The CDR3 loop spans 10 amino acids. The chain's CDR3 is CATGENTIYF. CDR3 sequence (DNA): TGTGCTACCGGGGAAAACACCATATATTTT.

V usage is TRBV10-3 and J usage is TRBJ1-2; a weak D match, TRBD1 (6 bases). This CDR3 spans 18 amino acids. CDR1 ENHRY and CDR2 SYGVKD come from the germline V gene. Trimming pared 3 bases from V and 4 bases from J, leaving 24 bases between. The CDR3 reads CAISDAGYRGARGYGYTF. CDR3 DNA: TGTGCCATCAGTGATGCTGGATACCGGGGGGCAAGGGGCTATGGCTACACCTTC.

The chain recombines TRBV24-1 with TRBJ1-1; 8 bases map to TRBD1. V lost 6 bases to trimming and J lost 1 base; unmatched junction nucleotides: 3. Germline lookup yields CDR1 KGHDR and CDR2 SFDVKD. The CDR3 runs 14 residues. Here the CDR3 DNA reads TGTGCCACCAGTCGGACAGGGACGAACACTGAAGCTTTCTTT. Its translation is CATSRTGTNTEAFF.

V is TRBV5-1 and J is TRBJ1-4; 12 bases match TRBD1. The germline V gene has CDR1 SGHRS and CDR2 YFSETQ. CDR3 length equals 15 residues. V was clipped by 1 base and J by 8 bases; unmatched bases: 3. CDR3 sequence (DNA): TGCGCCAGCAGCTTGTGGGGGACAGGGGGCGAAAAACTGTTTTTT. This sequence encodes CASSLWGTGGEKLFF.

This CDR3 is CASSSRGRTNEKLFF. Written as DNA, the CDR3 is TGTGCCAGCAGCTCGAGGGGTAGAACTAATGAAAAACTGTTTTTT. V and J are TRBV7-9 and TRBJ1-4, with D possibly being TRBD1 (5 bases). CDR3 length: 15 residues. Germline loops: CDR1 SEHNR, CDR2 FQNEAQ (reference sequence). V dropped 4 bases and J dropped 1 base, with 10 bases sitting between them.

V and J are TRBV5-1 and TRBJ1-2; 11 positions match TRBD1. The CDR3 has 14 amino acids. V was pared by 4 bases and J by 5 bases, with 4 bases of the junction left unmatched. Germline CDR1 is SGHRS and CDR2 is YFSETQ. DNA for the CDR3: TGCGCCAGCAGCATGGGGACAGGGGGTTATGGCTACACCTTC. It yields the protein CASSMGTGGYGYTF.

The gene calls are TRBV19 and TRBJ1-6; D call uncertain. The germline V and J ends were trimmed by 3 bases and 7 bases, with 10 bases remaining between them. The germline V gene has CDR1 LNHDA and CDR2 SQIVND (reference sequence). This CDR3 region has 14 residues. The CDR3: CASSILLRNSPLHF. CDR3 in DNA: TGTGCCAGTAGTATCCTTTTGAGGAATTCACCCCTCCACTTT.

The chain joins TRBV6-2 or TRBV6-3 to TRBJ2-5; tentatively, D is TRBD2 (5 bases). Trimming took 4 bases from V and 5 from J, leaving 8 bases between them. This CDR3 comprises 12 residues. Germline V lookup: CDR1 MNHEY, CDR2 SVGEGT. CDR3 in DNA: TGTGCCAGCAGTTTCGGGAAGGAGACCCAGTACTTC. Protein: CASSFGKETQYF.

The DNA of the CDR3 is TGCAGCGTTGGCGCAGGTTGGGGGATTGAAGATGGCTACACCTTC. As protein: CSVGAGWGIEDGYTF. This chain connects TRBV29-1 to TRBJ1-2; the D gene is possibly TRBD1 (5 bases). This CDR3 region has 15 residues. Per germline, CDR1 SQVTM and CDR2 ANQGSEA. The V end lost 4 bases, the J end lost 6 bases, and 21 bases lay between the germline ends.

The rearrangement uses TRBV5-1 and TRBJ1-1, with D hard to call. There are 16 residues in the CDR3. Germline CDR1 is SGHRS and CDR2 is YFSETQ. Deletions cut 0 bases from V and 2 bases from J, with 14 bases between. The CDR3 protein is CASSLAVGRVNTEAFF. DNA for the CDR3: TGCGCCAGCAGCTTGGCCGTTGGTAGGGTAAACACTGAAGCTTTCTTT.

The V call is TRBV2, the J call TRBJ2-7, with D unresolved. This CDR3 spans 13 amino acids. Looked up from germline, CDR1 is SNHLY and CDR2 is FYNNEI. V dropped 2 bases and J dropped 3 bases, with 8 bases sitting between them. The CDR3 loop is CASSEKSIYEQYF. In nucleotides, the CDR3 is TGTGCCAGCAGTGAAAAGTCGATCTACGAGCAGTACTTC.

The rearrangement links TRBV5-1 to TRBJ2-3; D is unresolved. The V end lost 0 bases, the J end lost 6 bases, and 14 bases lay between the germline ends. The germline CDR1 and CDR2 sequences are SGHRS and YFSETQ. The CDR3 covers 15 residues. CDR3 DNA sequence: TGCGCCAGCAGCTTGGGGACCCAAAGGGCGGATACGCAGTATTTT. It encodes CASSLGTQRADTQYF.

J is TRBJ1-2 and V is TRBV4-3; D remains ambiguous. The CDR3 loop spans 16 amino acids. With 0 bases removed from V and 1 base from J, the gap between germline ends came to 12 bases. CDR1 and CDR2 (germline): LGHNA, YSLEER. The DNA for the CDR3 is TGCGCCAGCAGCCAAGATCACTGGGGTAGTAACTATGGCTACACCTTC. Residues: CASSQDHWGSNYGYTF.